Here is one T cell receptor beta chain with its context. The antigen is not known. The data are from a study of shared clonotypes between healthy human individuals. For the study at large: Three plates each covered CD4 naive and memory; CD8 naive two, CD8 memory one.

Findings and caveats of the study: It was only blood that was sampled, and tissue repertoires likely differ. Non-shared clonotypes had lower generation probabilities than clonotypes shared by all four sorted-subset donors.

Assay used: immunoSEQ multiplex PCR; TCRdb lists only in-frame clones, some missing. Of over 2 million clones in the sample, approximately 90% were seen once. Trimming at V came to 5 bases and at J to 0 bases, leaving 6 bases not matched to a gene. This CDR3 spans 15 amino acids. Germline V lookup: CDR1 MNHNY, CDR2 SVGAGI (reference sequence). The chain employs TRBV6-6 and TRBJ1-1; 7 nucleotides agree with TRBD1. The sequence derives from a man in his late teens or twenties in good health. Some clones in this sample may be carry-over from other donors' samples. Sequenced sample: naive CD4+ T cells from PBMCs. Subset denoted: CD45RA+ positively selected. CDR3 DNA sequence: TGTGCCAGCAGTCGGGACAGTTACATGAACACTGAAGCTTTCTTT. Translating it yields CASSRDSYMNTEAFF.